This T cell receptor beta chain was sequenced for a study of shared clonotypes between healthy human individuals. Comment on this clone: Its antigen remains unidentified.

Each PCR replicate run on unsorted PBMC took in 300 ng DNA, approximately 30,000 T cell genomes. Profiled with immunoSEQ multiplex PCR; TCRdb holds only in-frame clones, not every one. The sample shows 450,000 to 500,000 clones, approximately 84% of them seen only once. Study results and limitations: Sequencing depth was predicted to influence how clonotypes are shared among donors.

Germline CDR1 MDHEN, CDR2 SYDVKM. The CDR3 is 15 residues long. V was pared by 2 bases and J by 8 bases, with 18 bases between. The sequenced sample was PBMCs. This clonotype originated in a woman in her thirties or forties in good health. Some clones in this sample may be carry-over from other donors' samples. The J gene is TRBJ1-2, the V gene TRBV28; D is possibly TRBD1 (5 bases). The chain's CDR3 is CASSLAIQGLGGYTF. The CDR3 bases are TGTGCCAGCAGTTTAGCGATCCAGGGATTGGGGGGCTACACCTTC.